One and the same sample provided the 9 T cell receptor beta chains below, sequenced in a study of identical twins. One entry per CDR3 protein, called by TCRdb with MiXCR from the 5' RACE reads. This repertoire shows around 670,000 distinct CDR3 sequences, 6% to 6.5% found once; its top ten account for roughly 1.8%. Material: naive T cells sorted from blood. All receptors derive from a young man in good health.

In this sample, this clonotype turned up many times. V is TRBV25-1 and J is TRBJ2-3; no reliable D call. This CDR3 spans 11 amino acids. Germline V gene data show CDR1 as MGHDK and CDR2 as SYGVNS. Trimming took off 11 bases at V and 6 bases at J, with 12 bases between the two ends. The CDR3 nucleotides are TGTGCCGTTGGGCTAAGGGATACGCAGTATTTT. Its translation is CAVGLRDTQYF.

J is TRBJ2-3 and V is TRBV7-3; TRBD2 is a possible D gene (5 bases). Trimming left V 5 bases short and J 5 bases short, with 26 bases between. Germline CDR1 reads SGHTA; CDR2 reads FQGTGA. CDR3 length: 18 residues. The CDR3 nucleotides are TGTGCCAGCAGCCTGTCCACTAATAGCGAGATTACCCTAGATACGCAGTATTTT. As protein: CASSLSTNSEITLDTQYF.

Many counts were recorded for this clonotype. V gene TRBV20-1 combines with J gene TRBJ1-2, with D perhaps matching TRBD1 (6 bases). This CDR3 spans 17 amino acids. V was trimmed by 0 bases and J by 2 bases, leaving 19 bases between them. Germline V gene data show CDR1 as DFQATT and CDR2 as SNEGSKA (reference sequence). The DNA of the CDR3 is TGCAGTGCTAGAGATTGGCGCGGACAGACGATAAACTATGGCTACACCTTC. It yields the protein CSARDWRGQTINYGYTF.

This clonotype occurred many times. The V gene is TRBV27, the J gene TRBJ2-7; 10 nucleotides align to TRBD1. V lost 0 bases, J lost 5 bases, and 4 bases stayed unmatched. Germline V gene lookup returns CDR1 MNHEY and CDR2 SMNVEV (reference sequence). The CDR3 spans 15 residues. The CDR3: CASSLSGDRGNEQYV. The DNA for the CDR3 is TGTGCCAGCAGTTTATCTGGGGACAGGGGAAACGAGCAGTACGTC.

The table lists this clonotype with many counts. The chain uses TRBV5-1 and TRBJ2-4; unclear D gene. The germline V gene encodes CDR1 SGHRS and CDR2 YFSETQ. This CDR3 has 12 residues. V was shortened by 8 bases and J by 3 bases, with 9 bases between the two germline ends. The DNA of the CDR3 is TGCGCCAGTCCCTGGTTCAAAAACATTCAGTACTTC. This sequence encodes CASPWFKNIQYF.

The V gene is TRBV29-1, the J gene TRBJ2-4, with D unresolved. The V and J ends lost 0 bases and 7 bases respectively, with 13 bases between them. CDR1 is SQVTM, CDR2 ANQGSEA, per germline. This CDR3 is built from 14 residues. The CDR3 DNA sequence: TGCAGCGTTGAAGATATGAGGACCGGGAACATTCAGTACTTC. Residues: CSVEDMRTGNIQYF.

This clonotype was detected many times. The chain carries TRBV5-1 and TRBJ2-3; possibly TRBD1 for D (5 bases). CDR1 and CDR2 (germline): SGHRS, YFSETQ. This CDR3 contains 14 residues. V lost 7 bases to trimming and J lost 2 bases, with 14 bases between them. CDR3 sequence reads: CASALGAVTDTQYF. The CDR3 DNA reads TGCGCCAGCGCCCTAGGGGCGGTCACAGATACGCAGTATTTT.

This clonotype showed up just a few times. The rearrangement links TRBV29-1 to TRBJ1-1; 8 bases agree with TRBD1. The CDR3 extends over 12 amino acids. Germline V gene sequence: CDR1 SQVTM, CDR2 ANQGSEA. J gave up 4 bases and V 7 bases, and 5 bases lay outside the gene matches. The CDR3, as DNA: TGCAGCGCCGACAGGGGAAGCACTGAAGCTTTCTTT. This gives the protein CSADRGSTEAFF.

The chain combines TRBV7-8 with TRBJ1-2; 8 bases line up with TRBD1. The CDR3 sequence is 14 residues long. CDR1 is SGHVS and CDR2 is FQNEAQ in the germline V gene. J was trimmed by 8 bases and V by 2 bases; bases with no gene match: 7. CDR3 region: CASSLIVDREGYTF. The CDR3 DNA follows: TGTGCCAGCAGCTTAATCGTGGACAGGGAAGGCTACACCTTC.